The present entry profiles one T cell receptor beta chain with its context. This sample is drawn from a study of technical replicates of blood from four donors. Sequenced by immunoSEQ multiplex PCR; TCRdb stores in-frame clones only, minus some. The table has about 88,000 clones, 85% to 95% seen once. Trimming took off 8 bases at V and 5 bases at J, with 13 bases between the two ends. The germline gives CDR1 WSHSY, CDR2 SAAADI. This CDR3 spans 13 amino acids. The chain employs TRBV10-2 and TRBJ1-5; TRBD1 is a possible D gene (6 bases). This receptor was identified in a human donor in good health. The specimen sequenced was T cells isolated from PBMCs. CDR3 nucleotides: TGCGCCAGCGGGGGGGGCAGAGATCAGCCCCAGCATTTT. Translated, it gives CASGGGRDQPQHF.